The 8 T cell receptor beta chains below come from one sample, sequenced in a study of T cell changes during pregnancy in multiple sclerosis. Method: immunoSEQ multiplex PCR; TCRdb's copy keeps in-frame clones and lacks some. The sample lists 65,000 to 85,000 clones, around nine tenths occurring once. Sequencing used CD4+ T cells from peripheral blood mononuclear cells, obtained before pregnancy. The source is a female donor with multiple sclerosis, enrolled in a pregnancy study.

This clone is a singleton in its sample. CDR3 amino acids: CAISEAGVDGNTIYF. DNA for the CDR3: TGTGCCATCAGTGAGGCAGGGGTTGATGGAAACACCATATATTTT. The chain combines TRBV10-3 with TRBJ1-3; D is possibly TRBD1 (6 bases). V lost 2 bases, J lost 3 bases, and 11 bases lay in between. The CDR3 is 15 amino acids. Germline V gene lookup returns CDR1 ENHRY and CDR2 SYGVKD.

This clone was observed a single time. The CDR3 DNA is TGTGCCAGCAGGGACAGGGGCCCCGCCTCGAACACTGAAGCTTTCTTT. This gives the protein CASRDRGPASNTEAFF. The rearrangement links TRBV2 to TRBJ1-1; 9 bases are shared with TRBD1. This CDR3 region has 16 residues. The germline gives CDR1 SNHLY, CDR2 FYNNEI. The V segment lost 6 bases and the J segment 1 base; nucleotides outside the gene matches: 9.

The chain couples TRBV7-9 to TRBJ1-2; a possible D gene is TRBD1 (5 bases). The length of the CDR3 is 17 residues. CDR1 is SEHNR, CDR2 FQNEAQ, per germline (reference sequence). V dropped 5 bases and J dropped 2 bases, with 21 bases sitting between them. DNA for the CDR3: TGTGCCAGCAGCCCAACCATCACAGGCGTGGTGAACTATGGCTACACCTTC. Its translation is CASSPTITGVVNYGYTF.

The gene calls are TRBV5-1 and TRBJ2-1; 10 bases match TRBD2. Germline CDR1 and CDR2: SGHRS and YFSETQ. There are 22 residues in the CDR3. With V trimmed by 0 bases and J by 0 bases, 18 bases remained unmatched. The CDR3, as DNA: TGCGCCAGCAGCTTGGAGGAGTTGCGAGCGGGAGGGTCCCTGAGCTCCTACAATGAGCAGTTCTTC. Its protein is CASSLEELRAGGSLSSYNEQFF.

The rearrangement links TRBV27 to TRBJ2-3; tentatively, D is TRBD2 (7 bases). This CDR3 is built from 17 residues. V was cut by 2 bases and J by 3 bases, with 18 bases left in between. Germline V CDR1 and CDR2: MNHEY, SMNVEV (reference sequence). This CDR3 is CASSLIERGGWTDTQYF. The CDR3, as DNA: TGTGCCAGCAGTTTAATAGAGAGGGGGGGATGGACAGATACGCAGTATTTT.

The V call is TRBV7-3, the J call TRBJ2-5; 10 nucleotides match TRBD2. This CDR3 has 16 amino acids. J lost 5 bases, V lost 4 bases, and 10 bases had no gene match. Per germline, CDR1 SGHTA and CDR2 FQGTGA. CDR3 amino acids: CASSSSGRALGETQYF. For the CDR3, the DNA is TGTGCCAGCAGCTCTAGCGGGAGAGCTTTAGGGGAGACCCAGTACTTC. The full variable domain, with the rest looked up from reference TRBV7-3 and TRBJ2-5, is GAGVSQTPSNKVTEKGKYVELRCDPISGHTALYWYRQSLGQGPEFLIYFQGTGAADDSGLPNDRFFAVRPEGSVSTLKIQRTERGDSAVYLCASSSSGRALGETQYFGPGTRLLVL.

This chain joins TRBV7-5 and TRBJ2-1; no DNA check was done on the table's D call, TRBD2. TRBV7-5 is a pseudogene locus. The CDR3 extends over 12 amino acids. In nucleotides, the CDR3 is TGTGTCAGAAGCTTAGTGCGGCCCCCGCGGTTCTTC. Translating it yields CVRSLVRPPRFF.

The chain has TRBV7-8 and TRBJ1-2, with TRBD1 matching over 7 bases. J gave up 4 bases and V 5 bases, and 4 bases lay outside the gene matches. This CDR3 has 13 residues. Germline lookup yields CDR1 SGHVS and CDR2 FQNEAQ. The CDR3 sequence is CASSPQGSYGYTF. Here the CDR3 DNA reads TGTGCCAGCAGCCCACAGGGGTCCTATGGCTACACCTTC.